Listed below are T cell receptor beta chains from one sample, sequenced in a study of cytomegalovirus exposure and HLA in healthy donors. TCRdb's copy holds only in-frame clones and misses some; the assay was immunoSEQ multiplex PCR. The table has over 150,000 clones, approximately 80% seen once; the top ten hold more than 3%. Input material: PBMCs. Receptors originate from a young man in good health and CMV-seropositive. CDR3s include the opening cysteine and the closing phenylalanine or tryptophan. D genes are given only for firm matches. Clone sizes are given selectively: once, few, many, or a class where the clone is expanded.

clone_size d_call j_call v_call cdr3_nt cdr3_aa
- - TRBJ2-7 TRBV28 TGTGCCAGCAGTCTTTACGAGCAGTACTTC CASSLYEQYF
- - TRBJ1-1 TRBV4-2 TGTGCCAGCAGCCGAACAGGGACAGCTTTCTTT CASSRTGTAFF
- - TRBJ2-1 TRBV10-2 TGCGCCAGCGCCCGTAGAGAACTCTACAATGAGCAGTTCTTC CASARRELYNEQFF
- TRBD1 TRBJ2-3 TRBV9 TGTGCCAGCAGCGGGGGATCAGACAGGGTAACAGATACGCAGTATTTT CASSGGSDRVTDTQYF
- - TRBJ2-7 TRBV6-6 TGTGCCAGCAGTTACGGGGGGGGGCGTTCCTACGAGCAGTACTTC CASSYGGGRSYEQYF
- - TRBJ2-7 TRBV6-5 TGTGCCAGCAGTTACTCGAACTGGGGCCCAAGCGAGCAGTACTTC CASSYSNWGPSEQYF
few - TRBJ2-6 TRBV5-4 TGTGCCAGCAGCAGGACGGAGGGCGTCCTGACTTTC CASSRTEGVLTF
- - TRBJ1-2 TRBV7-2 TGTGCCAGCAGCTTCGACAGAGCTAACTATGGCTACACCTTC CASSFDRANYGYTF
- TRBD1 TRBJ1-1 TRBV2 TGTGCCAGTCGATTGGGGGGACAGGGAGGAACTGAAGCTTTCTTT CASRLGGQGGTEAFF
- - TRBJ1-5 TRBV6-1 TGTGCCAGCGGCACACAGGGTTATAGCAATCAGCCCCAGCATTTT CASGTQGYSNQPQHF
- TRBD1 TRBJ2-1 TRBV2 TGTGCCAGCCATCGCAGGACAGGGCCGAGTAATGAGCAGTTCTTC CASHRRTGPSNEQFF
- TRBD2 TRBJ2-7 TRBV7-2 TGTGCCAGCAGCTTAGCCGGGACTAGCGGGGGGTACGAGCAGTACTTC CASSLAGTSGGYEQYF
- - TRBJ2-7 TRBV4-1 TGCGCCAGCAGCCAAGAGACATCCAGCTCCTACGAGCAGTACTTC CASSQETSSSYEQYF
- - TRBJ2-2 TRBV28 TGTGCCAGCAGCCTTTTGAACGCGGGCACCGGGGAGCTGTTTTTT CASSLLNAGTGELFF
few - TRBJ2-7 TRBV29-1 TGCAGCGTTGTTTCTGAGTCCTACGAGCAGTACTTC CSVVSESYEQYF
- TRBD2 TRBJ2-2 TRBV30 TGTGCCTGGAGGATGGGAGCGGGGACCGGGGAGCTGTTTTTT CAWRMGAGTGELFF
- TRBD1 TRBJ1-1 TRBV10-3 TGTGCCATCAGCGCACTGGACAGGGGAGGAGTAGCTTTCTTT CAISALDRGGVAFF
- - TRBJ2-7 TRBV18 TGTGCCAGCTCACCGTTCACAGGGACCCAAAACTACGAGCAGTACTTC CASSPFTGTQNYEQYF
- TRBD1 TRBJ2-7 TRBV6-1 TGTGCCAGCAGTAGAGACCGGACAGGCGGAGAGCAGTACTTC CASSRDRTGGEQYF
- - TRBJ2-7 TRBV9 TGTGCCAGCAGCCCTGGGCTGAACTACGAGCAGTACTTC CASSPGLNYEQYF
- TRBD1 TRBJ1-1 TRBV2 TGTGCCAGCAGTGATGCAGGGGGTCTCACTGAAGCTTTCTTT CASSDAGGLTEAFF
- - TRBJ1-3 TRBV5-1 TGCGCCAGCAGCTTAGATGGAGTTAACGGAAACACCATATATTTT CASSLDGVNGNTIYF
- - TRBJ1-5 TRBV7-6 TGTGCCAGCAGCTTACAGGGAGGCCCAAATCAGCCCCAGCATTTT CASSLQGGPNQPQHF
- TRBD1 TRBJ2-5 TRBV7-7 TGTGCCAGCAGCTCCCAGGGGGTCGGAGAGACCCAGTACTTC CASSSQGVGETQYF
- TRBD2 TRBJ2-5 TRBV4-2 TGTGCCAGCAGCCAAGTAAGCGGGGGGGCACGAGAGACCCAGTACTTC CASSQVSGGARETQYF
- - TRBJ1-6 TRBV4-3 TGCGCCAGCAGCCAAGATAGCAGGGGATCGGATTCACCCCTCCACTTT CASSQDSRGSDSPLHF
- TRBD1 TRBJ2-5 TRBV19 TGTGCCAGTAGCCCCACCAGACAGGGCAATAGGGAGACCCAGTACTTC CASSPTRQGNRETQYF
- TRBD2 TRBJ2-3 TRBV9 TGTGCCAGCAGCTCGGGCCGGGGGGGCACAGATACGCAGTATTTT CASSSGRGGTDTQYF
- - TRBJ2-7 TRBV2 TGTGCCAACTCCCGGGACTCCAGCTCCTACGAGCAGTACTTC CANSRDSSSYEQYF
- TRBD1 TRBJ2-7 TRBV5-6 TGTGCCAGTATTCCAGGGACAGGGGGCTTCGGCGAGCAGTACTTC CASIPGTGGFGEQYF
- TRBD2 TRBJ2-1 TRBV4-2 TGTGCCAGCAGCCAAAATAGCGGGGGGGCCTACAATGAGCAGTTCTTC CASSQNSGGAYNEQFF
- - TRBJ2-2 TRBV6-5 TGTGCCAGCAGTTACTCGTCCTTGAACACCGGGGAGCTGTTTTTT CASSYSSLNTGELFF
- - TRBJ2-3 TRBV7-6 TGTGCCAGCAGCTTAGCTCCGACCGGGGGAGATACGCAGTATTTT CASSLAPTGGDTQYF
- TRBD1 TRBJ1-1 TRBV11-2 TGTGCCAGCAGCGGGGTTGGGACAGCCACCGAAGCTTTCTTT CASSGVGTATEAFF
- - TRBJ1-2 TRBV13 TGTGCCAGCAGCCCGGCCGGGGATTGGGGCTACACCTTC CASSPAGDWGYTF
once TRBD2 TRBJ2-5 TRBV10-3 TGTGCCATCGGTACCGGGACTAGGGGGGAGACCCAGTACTTC CAIGTGTRGETQYF
- TRBD2 TRBJ2-5 TRBV6-6 TGTGCCAGCAGTTCGACTAGCGGGGGTACTGAGACCCAGTACTTC CASSSTSGGTETQYF
few TRBD1 TRBJ1-4 TRBV5-1 TGCGCCAGCAGCTTACAGGGGGGGGGAGAAAAACTGATTTTT CASSLQGGGEKLIF
- TRBD1 TRBJ2-3 TRBV2 TGTGCCAGCAGGCAGACAGGGCTTCAAGGATTGGCGCAGTATTTT CASRQTGLQGLAQYF
once TRBD1 TRBJ2-1 TRBV5-5 TGTGCCAGCAGCTCAGGACAGGGGGCACAAGATGAGCAGTTCTTC CASSSGQGAQDEQFF
- - TRBJ2-2 TRBV7-9 TGTGCCAGCAGCTTAGATTCCGGGGCCGGGGAGCTGTTTTTT CASSLDSGAGELFF
- TRBD1 TRBJ2-2 TRBV30 TGTGCCTGGTGCGACAGGGATGGCACCGGGGAGCTGTTTTTT CAWCDRDGTGELFF
- TRBD1 TRBJ2-2 TRBV15 TGTGCCACCAGCAGAGATCCCGCAGGGGGCAACACCGGGGAGCTGTTTTTT CATSRDPAGGNTGELFF
- TRBD2 TRBJ2-7 TRBV5-5 TGTGCCAGCAGCGAGCGGGGCACACGAAGCTCCTACGAGCAGTACTTC CASSERGTRSSYEQYF
- TRBD2 TRBJ2-5 TRBV6-5 TGTGCCAGCAGCCCTACCGGGACTAAAGAGACCCAGTACTTC CASSPTGTKETQYF
- TRBD1 TRBJ2-3 TRBV5-1 TGCGCCAGCACCTCGACAGGGGCTTTCACAGATACGCAGTATTTT CASTSTGAFTDTQYF
- - TRBJ2-7 TRBV5-1 TGCGCCAGCAGCGTTAGCGGAAGCTACGAGCAGTACTTC CASSVSGSYEQYF
- - TRBJ2-2 TRBV4-1 TGCGCCAGCAGCCAAGAGCGGGGAAAAATGAACACCGGGGAGCTGTTTTTT CASSQERGKMNTGELFF
- - TRBJ1-4 TRBV9 TGTGCCAGCAGCGTAACCCCGGGGGGTGCTAATGAAAAACTGTTTTTT CASSVTPGGANEKLFF
- TRBD1 TRBJ1-6 TRBV5-1 TGCGCCAGCAGCTCTACACAGGGGGCCTTTTATAATTCACCCCTCCACTTT CASSSTQGAFYNSPLHF
- TRBD2 TRBJ2-7 TRBV7-2 TGTGCCAGCAGCTTAGGTATTAGCGGGAAAACCTCCTACGAGCAGTACTTC CASSLGISGKTSYEQYF
- TRBD1 TRBJ1-5 TRBV4-1 TGCGCCAGCAGCCAAGGCAGGGGGGACCAGCCCCAGCATTTT CASSQGRGDQPQHF
once - TRBJ1-5 TRBV19 TGTGCCAGTAGTATGCGGGATCAGCCCCAGCATTTT CASSMRDQPQHF
- - TRBJ1-2 TRBV2 TGTGCCAGCAGTGATTGGGGGGGCCTGGGGTACTATGGCTACACCTTC CASSDWGGLGYYGYTF
- TRBD2 TRBJ2-7 TRBV27 TGTGCCAGCAGTTATCGCCGGGACTACGCCTACGAGCAGTACTTC CASSYRRDYAYEQYF